Listed below are T cell receptor beta chains from one sample, sequenced in a study of T-cell memory formation after mild COVID-19. MiXCR, applied by TCRdb to the 5' RACE reads, yields one record per CDR3 protein. The sample yields around 370,000 distinct CDR3 sequences, more than 20% seen once. Specimen: PBMCs or a T cell subset sorted from them (not recorded which). The receptors derive from an adult woman who had mild COVID-19 (a few samples of this study predate the infection). Cell type and time point are not known. Both conserved end residues are part of each CDR3. D genes are given only for firm matches. Only part of the rows carry a size: once, few, many, or a class if the clone is expanded.

abundance: once
j_gene: TRBJ1-1
v_gene: TRBV7-2
d_gene: TRBD1
CDR3aa: CASSSRDRENTEAFF
CDR3nt: TGTGCCAGCAGCTCCCGGGACAGGGAGAACACTGAAGCTTTCTTT

abundance: .
j_gene: TRBJ2-5
v_gene: TRBV11-1
d_gene: .
CDR3aa: CASSNPGPNFGQETQYF
CDR3nt: TGTGCCAGCAGCAATCCCGGGCCCAACTTTGGACAAGAGACCCAGTACTTC

abundance: few
j_gene: TRBJ2-7
v_gene: TRBV3-1
d_gene: .
CDR3aa: CASSHSVSQGLAYEQYF
CDR3nt: TGTGCCAGCAGCCATTCGGTATCCCAGGGGCTCGCCTACGAGCAGTACTTC

abundance: few
j_gene: TRBJ2-3
v_gene: TRBV6-6
d_gene: .
CDR3aa: CATRLSLSTDTQYF
CDR3nt: TGTGCCACCAGACTATCCTTAAGCACAGATACGCAGTATTTT

abundance: few
j_gene: TRBJ2-1
v_gene: TRBV20-1
d_gene: .
CDR3aa: CSARDRERAPDIFFFEQFF
CDR3nt: TGCAGTGCTAGAGATCGAGAGCGGGCGCCGGATATTTTTTTCTTCGAGCAGTTCTTC

abundance: many
j_gene: TRBJ2-1
v_gene: TRBV27
d_gene: TRBD2
CDR3aa: CASKIAGAYNEQFF
CDR3nt: TGTGCCAGCAAGATAGCGGGTGCCTACAATGAGCAGTTCTTC

abundance: few
j_gene: TRBJ2-4
v_gene: TRBV6-6
d_gene: TRBD1
CDR3aa: CASRDRGVKNIQYF
CDR3nt: TGTGCCAGCAGGGACAGGGGGGTCAAAAACATTCAGTACTTC

abundance: few
j_gene: TRBJ2-7
v_gene: TRBV6-6
d_gene: TRBD2
CDR3aa: CASSWTSGGQYEQYF
CDR3nt: TGTGCCAGCAGTTGGACTAGCGGGGGGCAGTACGAGCAGTACTTC

abundance: .
j_gene: TRBJ2-1
v_gene: TRBV12-3/TRBV12-4
d_gene: TRBD2
CDR3aa: CASSSGGAQNEQFF
CDR3nt: TGTGCCAGCAGTTCGGGGGGGGCGCAGAATGAGCAGTTCTTC

abundance: few
j_gene: TRBJ2-3
v_gene: TRBV7-6
d_gene: TRBD2
CDR3aa: CASSLVSGGDTDTQYF
CDR3nt: TGTGCCAGCAGCTTAGTTAGCGGGGGGGACACAGATACGCAGTATTTT

abundance: few
j_gene: TRBJ2-5
v_gene: TRBV5-1
d_gene: .
CDR3aa: CASSWIGDSGETQYF
CDR3nt: TGCGCCAGCAGCTGGATCGGAGATTCGGGAGAGACCCAGTACTTC

abundance: .
j_gene: TRBJ2-7
v_gene: TRBV7-9
d_gene: TRBD2
CDR3aa: CDSSSTSGEVFSYEQYF
CDR3nt: TGTGACAGCAGTTCGACTAGCGGGGAAGTATTCTCCTACGAGCAGTACTTC

abundance: .
j_gene: TRBJ2-4
v_gene: TRBV12-3/TRBV12-4
d_gene: .
CDR3aa: CASSFVSKNIQYF
CDR3nt: TGTGCCAGCAGTTTTGTATCCAAAAACATTCAGTACTTC

abundance: few
j_gene: TRBJ2-6
v_gene: TRBV20-1
d_gene: TRBD1
CDR3aa: CSASKSTGGIGGANVLTF
CDR3nt: TGCAGTGCTAGTAAATCGACAGGGGGCATCGGTGGGGCCAACGTCCTGACTTTC

abundance: .
j_gene: TRBJ1-1
v_gene: TRBV6-2/TRBV6-3
d_gene: .
CDR3aa: CASSPAGMGTEAFF
CDR3nt: TGTGCCAGCAGTCCGGCTGGGATGGGTACTGAAGCTTTCTTT

abundance: few
j_gene: TRBJ2-1
v_gene: TRBV6-6
d_gene: .
CDR3aa: CASRFWEKGEQFF
CDR3nt: TGTGCCAGCAGATTTTGGGAAAAGGGGGAGCAGTTCTTC

abundance: .
j_gene: TRBJ2-4
v_gene: TRBV6-2/TRBV6-3
d_gene: .
CDR3aa: CASKGTGNIQYF
CDR3nt: TGTGCCAGCAAGGGGACGGGGAACATTCAGTACTTC